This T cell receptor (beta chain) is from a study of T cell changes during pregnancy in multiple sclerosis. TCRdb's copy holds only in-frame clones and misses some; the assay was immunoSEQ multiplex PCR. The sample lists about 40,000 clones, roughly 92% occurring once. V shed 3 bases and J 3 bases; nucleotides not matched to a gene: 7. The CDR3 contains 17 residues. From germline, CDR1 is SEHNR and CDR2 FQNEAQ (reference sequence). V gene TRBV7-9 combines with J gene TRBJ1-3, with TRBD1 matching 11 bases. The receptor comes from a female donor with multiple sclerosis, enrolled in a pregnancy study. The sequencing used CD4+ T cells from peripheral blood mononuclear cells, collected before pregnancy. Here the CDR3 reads CASSFGTGGKVGNTIYF. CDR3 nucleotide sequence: TGTGCCAGCAGCTTCGGGACAGGGGGTAAGGTTGGAAACACCATATATTTT.